The rows below give T cell receptor beta chains drawn from one sample of a study of identical twins. Each CDR3 protein gets one entry after TCRdb re-called the 5' RACE reads with MiXCR. The sample contains around 490,000 distinct CDR3 sequences, approximately 20% of which appear only once. In addition, the sample was reused for a study of yellow fever vaccine responses in identical twins.

Sequenced input: CD4+ T cells sorted from blood. Receptors originate from a woman aged 18-30 years in good health. Both conserved end residues are part of each CDR3. A D gene is named only where the DNA matches it firmly. Part of the rows lack a size; the others show once, few, many or a class for expanded clones.

v_call	d_call	j_call	cdr3_length	clone_size	cdr3_nt	cdr3_aa
TRBV21-1	NA	TRBJ2-5	19	few	TGTGCCAGCGGGGGCGGGGGGGCCTCTGGACCAAGACATAAAGAGACCCAGTACTTC	CASGGGGASGPRHKETQYF
TRBV20-1	TRBD2	TRBJ2-1	14	few	TGCAGTGCTAAGGGACTAGCGGGAGTCGGTGAGCAGTTCTTC	CSAKGLAGVGEQFF
TRBV6-1	NA	TRBJ2-1	12	few	TGTGCCAGCAGTGAAGTGGGCAGGCAGCAGTTCTTC	CASSEVGRQQFF
TRBV7-9	NA	TRBJ1-2	14	NA	TGTGCCAGCAGCACCTGGACAGCTAACTATGGCTACACCTTC	CASSTWTANYGYTF
TRBV13	TRBD2	TRBJ2-1	17	many	TGTGCCAGCAGCCGGGGGGGACTAGCGGCAGGCTACAATGAGCAGTTCTTC	CASSRGGLAAGYNEQFF
TRBV6-5	NA	TRBJ2-3	11	few	TGTGCCAGCAGTTATATGGGTACGCAGTATTTT	CASSYMGTQYF
TRBV11-2	NA	TRBJ2-1	14	few	TGTGCCAGCAGCCCCGGGACTCTTTACAATGAGCAGTTCTTC	CASSPGTLYNEQFF
TRBV20-1	TRBD1	TRBJ1-3	13	NA	TGCAGTGCTACCACAGGGGTTGGAAACACCATATATTTT	CSATTGVGNTIYF
TRBV11-2	NA	TRBJ2-5	13	NA	TGTGCCAGCAGCTTGTGGGGTAGGGAGACCCAGTACTTC	CASSLWGRETQYF
TRBV14	TRBD2	TRBJ2-5	17	NA	TGTGCCAGCAGCCAAGATCAAGGACTAGCGGGACTGGAGACCCAGTACTTC	CASSQDQGLAGLETQYF